Shown below are 15 T cell receptor beta chains from a single sample sequenced in a study of sequential checkpoint blockade in melanoma. This sample's treatment: randomized to nivolumab then ipilimumab (arm A) or the reverse (arm B). The method was immunoSEQ multiplex PCR; TCRdb's version includes in-frame clones alone and lacks a portion of them. Of roughly 28,000 clones listed, 60% to 80% were seen once; the top ten hold about an eighth. The starting material was CD8+ T cells sorted from blood (inferred from file names), obtained from a patient given nivolumab and ipilimumab in sequence. These receptors all come from a human donor with melanoma.

This sequence joins TRBV6-5 and TRBJ2-1, with 11 bases matching TRBD2. The germline gives CDR1 MNHEY, CDR2 SVGAGI. Trimming removed 7 bases from V and 10 bases from J; junction bases left unmatched: 6. The CDR3 runs to 13 residues. CDR3 sequence: CASTTRLAGEQFF. As DNA, the CDR3 is TGTGCCAGCACCACGAGACTAGCGGGAGAGCAGTTCTTC.

V gene TRBV19 combines with J gene TRBJ2-7; D possibly corresponds to TRBD2 (5 bases). V was shortened by 1 base and J by 1 base, with 14 bases between the two germline ends. Germline CDR1 and CDR2: LNHDA and SQIVND (reference sequence). The CDR3 consists of 16 residues. CDR3 nucleotide sequence: TGTGCCAGTAGTATAGCCTACGCTGGACTTTCCTACGAGCAGTACTTC. Protein product: CASSIAYAGLSYEQYF. Variable domain in full (rest from reference TRBV19 and TRBJ2-7): DGGITQSPKYLFRKEGQNVTLSCEQNLNHDAMYWYRQDPGQGLRLIYYSQIVNDFQKGDIAEGYSVSREKKESFPLTVTSAQKNPTAFYLCASSIAYAGLSYEQYFGPGTRLTVT.

The chain combines TRBV4-3 with TRBJ2-1, with TRBD2 as a possible D gene (5 bases). The CDR3 has 15 amino acids. The germline V gene encodes CDR1 LGHNA and CDR2 YSLEER. The ends were cut back, 0 bases at V and 8 bases at J, with 14 bases in the middle. CDR3 amino acids: CASSQDMAGPDEQFF. CDR3 sequence (DNA): TGCGCCAGCAGCCAAGATATGGCGGGCCCCGATGAGCAGTTCTTC.

Concerning this clone: At one end the junction does not follow the germline gene, possibly because of a read error. This chain uses TRBV7-9 with TRBJ2-7, with a weak D call TRBD2 (5 bases). CDR3 length: 15 residues. Looked up from germline, CDR1 is SEHNR and CDR2 is FQNEAQ (reference sequence). CDR3 region: CASSPERSTSYEQYF. The CDR3 DNA follows: TGCGCCAGCAGCCCGGAGCGGTCTACGTCCTACGAGCAGTACTTC. Looking up the rest from reference TRBV7-9 and TRBJ2-7 gives the full variable domain: DTGVSQNPRHKITKRGQNVTFRCDPISEHNRLYWYRQTLGQGPEFLTYFQNEAQLEKSRLLSDRFSAERPKGSFSTLEIQRTEQGDSAMYLCASSPERSTSYEQYFGPGTRLTVT.

This sequence joins TRBV15 and TRBJ1-1; D might be TRBD1 (6 bases). V lost 2 bases and J 2 bases, leaving 12 bases between the germline ends. Germline CDR1 and CDR2: LNHNV and YYDKDF (reference sequence). There are 15 residues in the CDR3. CDR3 nucleotide sequence: TGTGCCACCAGCAGATCGCGGACAGCCAACACTGAAGCTTTCTTT. Encoded protein: CATSRSRTANTEAFF. The full variable domain, in which reference TRBV15 and TRBJ1-1 provide the parts outside the CDR3, is DAMVIQNPRYQVTQFGKPVTLSCSQTLNHNVMYWYQQKSSQAPKLLFHYYDKDFNNEADTPDNFQSRRPNTSFCFLDIRSPGLGDTAMYLCATSRSRTANTEAFFGQGTRLTVV.

CDR3 nucleotides: TGTGCCAGCAGTGGGGGCATGGGGATTAATGAGCAGTTCTTC. Translating it yields CASSGGMGINEQFF. The genes are TRBV27 and TRBJ2-1; a weak D match, TRBD1 (6 bases). The germline CDR1 and CDR2 sequences are MNHEY and SMNVEV (reference sequence). Trimming left V 5 bases short and J 7 bases short, with 15 bases between. CDR3 length: 14 amino acids.

The chain links TRBV9 to TRBJ1-1; TRBD1 agrees at 7 bases. The CDR3 totals 15 residues. V dropped 0 bases and J dropped 4; count of bases not matched to a gene: 6. The germline CDR1 and CDR2 sequences are SGDLS and YYNGEE. The CDR3: CASSVVRGQPTEAFF. The CDR3 nucleotides read TGTGCCAGCAGCGTAGTAAGGGGACAGCCCACTGAAGCTTTCTTT.

This chain uses TRBV5-1 with TRBJ2-7; 8 bases fit TRBD1. The CDR3 length is 16 residues. Germline V gene data show CDR1 as SGHRS and CDR2 as YFSETQ. Trimming cost V 4 bases and J 5 bases; bases outside gene matches: 14. The CDR3 nucleotides are TGCGCCAGCAGCCTCAGTCCGGGACAGGCCGGCCACGAGCAGTACTTC. It is translated as CASSLSPGQAGHEQYF.

The rearrangement uses TRBV28 and TRBJ1-6; 9 bases agree with TRBD1. V lost 6 bases to trimming and J lost 8 bases; unmatched junction nucleotides: 11. Per the germline V gene, CDR1 is MDHEN and CDR2 is SYDVKM. The CDR3 is 16 amino acids. CDR3 in amino acids: CASSAPTGGFDSPLHF. Here the CDR3 DNA reads TGTGCCAGCAGCGCGCCGACAGGGGGATTTGATTCACCCCTCCACTTT.

The chain is built from TRBV7-9 and TRBJ2-7, with TRBD1 identical over 9 bases. The CDR3 contains 14 residues. The ends lost 4 bases at V and 5 bases at J; junction bases unmatched: 6. Per germline, CDR1 SEHNR and CDR2 FQNEAQ (reference sequence). The CDR3 region is CASSSIQGADEQYF. In DNA form, the CDR3 reads TGTGCCAGCAGCTCAATACAGGGGGCCGACGAGCAGTACTTC.

V and J are TRBV5-3 and TRBJ2-1; D call uncertain. TRBV5-3 has ORF status, its function being uncertain. Trimming cost V 6 bases and J 8 bases, with 18 bases left between them. The CDR3 covers 14 residues. CDR3 sequence reads: CARNDPLEIHEQFF. The CDR3 DNA reads as TGTGCCAGAAACGACCCGCTAGAAATTCATGAGCAGTTCTTC.

The chain links TRBV7-2 to TRBJ2-7; D call uncertain. Germline values: CDR1 SGHTA, CDR2 FQGNSA. The CDR3 contains 16 residues. V was trimmed by 1 base and J by 2 bases, leaving 15 bases between them. The CDR3 DNA reads as TGTGCCAGCAGCTTAGTGCTGGGCCATCACCCCTACGAGCAGTACTTC. Translating it yields CASSLVLGHHPYEQYF.

This clone came up once. The chain combines TRBV28 with TRBJ2-5; D possibly corresponds to TRBD1 (6 bases). The V gene lost 4 bases and the J gene lost 0 bases, with 18 bases spanning the gap. Germline V gives CDR1 MDHEN, CDR2 SYDVKM. The CDR3 has 17 residues. CDR3 nucleotides: TGTGCCAGCAGTTCGGCCCCGGACAGCCCGTACCAAGAGACCCAGTACTTC. Protein sequence: CASSSAPDSPYQETQYF.

The chain recombines TRBV13 with TRBJ1-1; TRBD1 aligns across 8 bases. The germline CDR1 and CDR2 sequences are PRHDT and FYEKMQ (reference sequence). V lost 6 bases and J lost 1; bases outside the gene matches: 4. The length of the CDR3 is 14 residues. Written as DNA, the CDR3 is TGTGCCAGCAGGGACAGGGCGGAGAACACTGAAGCTTTCTTT. It is translated as CASRDRAENTEAFF. Full variable domain (missing parts from reference TRBV13 and TRBJ1-1): AAGVIQSPRHLIKEKRETATLKCYPIPRHDTVYWYQQGPGQDPQFLISFYEKMQSDKGSIPDRFSAQQFSDYHSELNMSSLELGDSALYFCASRDRAENTEAFFGQGTRLTVV.

The chain is built from TRBV7-9 and TRBJ2-1, with 8 bases aligning to TRBD1. This CDR3 has 13 amino acids. V lost 7 bases and J lost 8; bases outside the gene matches: 7. Germline loops: CDR1 SEHNR, CDR2 FQNEAQ (reference sequence). The CDR3 region has the DNA TGTGCCAGCACGGCCGGGACAGGTCATGAGCAGTTCTTC. It yields the protein CASTAGTGHEQFF.